The 31 T cell receptor beta chains listed next were all sequenced from one sample in a study of technical replicates of blood from a few donors. TCRdb's table, derived via immunoSEQ multiplex PCR, lists solely in-frame clones and lacks some. The sample includes approximately 97,000 clones, 96% of them seen just once. The material sequenced was T cells isolated from PBMCs. All receptors come from a human donor in good health.

The genes are TRBV27 and TRBJ1-4, with unresolved D. V gave up 1 base and J gave up 0 bases, with 12 bases separating them. This CDR3 has 17 residues. CDR1 is MNHEY and CDR2 is SMNVEV in the germline V gene (reference sequence). This chain's CDR3 is CASSLYQTPSTNEKLFF. As DNA, the CDR3 is TGTGCCAGCAGTTTATACCAAACTCCGTCAACTAATGAAAAACTGTTTTTT.

The chain joins TRBV6-5 to TRBJ1-4, with TRBD1 matching 9 bases. Germline trimming cut 6 bases from V and 3 bases from J; bases unmatched to any gene: 5. Per germline, CDR1 MNHEY and CDR2 SVGAGI. The length of the CDR3 is 15 residues. CDR3 in amino acids: CASSWDRDPNEKLFF. Here the CDR3 DNA reads TGTGCCAGCAGCTGGGACAGGGACCCTAATGAAAAACTGTTTTTT.

This rearrangement joins TRBV28 to TRBJ1-4, with TRBD1 identical over 9 bases. With 6 bases clipped from V and 0 bases from J, the junction kept 11 bases outside the gene matches. The germline V gene has CDR1 MDHEN and CDR2 SYDVKM. The CDR3 loop spans 18 amino acids. DNA of the CDR3: TGTGCCAGCAGGTATCGACAGGGGGGCTACTCAACTAATGAAAAACTGTTTTTT. This translates into CASRYRQGGYSTNEKLFF. The variable domain in full, completed from reference TRBV28 and TRBJ1-4, reads DVKVTQSSRYLVKRTGEKVFLECVQDMDHENMFWYRQDPGLGLRLIYFSYDVKMKEKGDIPEGYSVSREKKERFSLILESASTNQTSMYLCASRYRQGGYSTNEKLFFGSGTQLSVL.

The rearrangement uses TRBV29-1 and TRBJ2-3; unclear D gene. The CDR3 contains 13 residues. Trimming stripped 3 bases from V and 2 bases from J, with 9 bases between. Germline V gene sequence: CDR1 SQVTM, CDR2 ANQGSEA. Here the CDR3 DNA reads TGCAGCGTTGAGGAGAGACCCACAGATACGCAGTATTTT. Amino acid sequence: CSVEERPTDTQYF.

V and J are TRBV19 and TRBJ2-2; perhaps TRBD1 as D (6 bases). The CDR3 length is 14 residues. The germline V and J ends were trimmed by 6 bases and 4 bases, with 12 bases remaining between them. Germline V lookup: CDR1 LNHDA, CDR2 SQIVND (reference sequence). The chain's CDR3 is CASRDSGFTGELFF. CDR3 coding DNA: TGTGCCAGTAGGGACAGTGGATTCACCGGGGAGCTGTTTTTT.

The rearrangement joins TRBV6-1 to TRBJ2-5; TRBD2 aligns across 8 bases. CDR1 is MNHNS, CDR2 SASEGT, per germline. The CDR3 consists of 14 residues. V was pared by 5 bases and J by 1 base, with 3 bases of the junction left unmatched. The CDR3 DNA reads TGTGCCAGCAGTCCTACTAGCGGCCAAGAGACCCAGTACTTC. Translating gives CASSPTSGQETQYF.

The chain uses TRBV18 and TRBJ2-3; 8 bases line up with TRBD1. CDR3 length equals 15 residues. V lost 4 bases, J lost 2 bases, and 5 bases stayed unmatched. Germline V CDR1 and CDR2: KGHSH, LQKENI. For the CDR3, the DNA is TGTGCCAGCTCACTACAGACAGGGGCCACAGATACGCAGTATTTT. As protein: CASSLQTGATDTQYF.

The J gene is TRBJ2-5, the V gene TRBV7-6; tentatively, D is TRBD2 (6 bases). There are 14 residues in the CDR3. V was pared by 2 bases and J by 2 bases, with 9 bases between. CDR1 and CDR2 from the germline V gene are SGHVS and FNYEAQ. CDR3: CASSLYGGQETQYF. CDR3 DNA: TGTGCCAGCAGCTTATATGGGGGGCAAGAGACCCAGTACTTC.

The chain couples TRBV7-9 to TRBJ1-1; a weak D match, TRBD1 (6 bases). CDR3 size: 11 residues. Trimming left V 5 bases short and J 11 bases short, with 12 bases between. The germline CDR1 and CDR2 sequences are SEHNR and FQNEAQ (reference sequence). The CDR3 sequence: CASSPRGAAFF. As DNA, the CDR3 is TGTGCCAGCAGCCCCAGGGGCGCGGCTTTCTTT.

This clone was observed once. This chain connects TRBV19 to TRBJ1-5; 8 nucleotides agree with TRBD1. The CDR3 is 12 residues long. After removal of 8 bases from V and 5 bases from J, the junction contained 2 bases not matched to a gene. Germline-derived CDR1 and CDR2 are LNHDA and SQIVND (reference sequence). CDR3 sequence: CASATGDQPQHF. The CDR3 region has the DNA TGTGCCAGTGCGACAGGGGATCAGCCCCAGCATTTT.

The rearrangement uses TRBV2 and TRBJ2-1; weak D call: TRBD2 (6 bases). Germline CDR1 reads SNHLY; CDR2 reads FYNNEI. V was cut by 7 bases and J by 2 bases, with 15 bases left in between. CDR3 length: 15 amino acids. DNA for the CDR3: TGTGCCAGCAATTCCGGGACTTTTGCCTACAATGAGCAGTTCTTC. It translates to CASNSGTFAYNEQFF.

Worth noting for this clone: Compared with germline, one end of the junction differs, possibly owing to a read error. V usage is TRBV7-7 and J usage is TRBJ2-5; TRBD2 aligns across 12 bases. The CDR3 has 15 residues. Looked up from germline, CDR1 is SSHAT and CDR2 is FNYEAQ (reference sequence). CDR3 sequence (DNA): TGTGCTAGCAGCAGGACTAGCGGGAAGCAAGAGACCCAGTACTTC. Residues: CASSRTSGKQETQYF. The variable domain in full, completed from reference TRBV7-7 and TRBJ2-5, reads GAGVSQSPRYKVTKRGQDVTLRCDPISSHATLYWYQQALGQGPEFLTYFNYEAQPDKSGLPSDRFSAERPEGSISTLTIQRTEQRDSAMYRCASSRTSGKQETQYFGPGTRLLVL.

This chain connects TRBV5-1 to TRBJ1-1, with 9 bases identical to TRBD1. The CDR3 extends over 14 amino acids. CDR1 SGHRS and CDR2 YFSETQ come from the germline V gene. V trimming: 4 bases; J trimming: 4 bases; junction bases outside the gene matches: 5. CDR3 sequence (DNA): TGCGCCAGCAGCCCCGGGACAGGGCTCACTGAAGCTTTCTTT. Translated: CASSPGTGLTEAFF.

This chain joins TRBV5-4 and TRBJ2-3, with 11 bases fitting TRBD2. V gave up 3 bases and J gave up 1 base; unmatched junction bases: 1. This CDR3 has 15 amino acids. The germline CDR1 and CDR2 sequences are SGHNT and YYREEE (reference sequence). The CDR3 loop is CASSSLAGGTDTQYF. CDR3 DNA sequence: TGTGCCAGCAGCTCACTAGCGGGAGGCACAGATACGCAGTATTTT.

V and J are TRBV27 and TRBJ2-7, with 11 nucleotides matching TRBD2. The trim removed 5 bases at V and 0 bases at J, leaving 6 bases unmatched. This CDR3 has 16 residues. Germline loops: CDR1 MNHEY, CDR2 SMNVEV (reference sequence). In DNA form, the CDR3 reads TGTGCCAGCAGTCTGGGACTAGCGGTCAACTCCTACGAGCAGTACTTC. It encodes CASSLGLAVNSYEQYF.

The V gene is TRBV2, the J gene TRBJ1-1; 9 nucleotides match TRBD1. With V trimmed by 2 bases and J by 0 bases, 13 bases remained unmatched. CDR1 and CDR2 (germline): SNHLY, FYNNEI. The CDR3 covers 19 residues. The CDR3 region has the DNA TGTGCCAGCAGTGAACGCTCGTCGGGACAGGGTATCATGAACACTGAAGCTTTCTTT. Translation gives CASSERSSGQGIMNTEAFF.

The chain carries TRBV10-3 and TRBJ2-2; TRBD1 aligns across 9 bases. V was pared by 5 bases and J by 4 bases, with 2 bases of the junction left unmatched. Germline CDR1 and CDR2: ENHRY and SYGVKD. This CDR3 contains 14 residues. DNA of the CDR3: TGTGCCATCAGTCCGGGACAGGGCACCGGGGAGCTGTTTTTT. Protein product: CAISPGQGTGELFF.

As concerns this clone: One end of the junction varies from germline; a read error may be responsible. The rearrangement uses TRBV5-5 and TRBJ2-3; TRBD2 agrees at 11 bases. The length of the CDR3 is 16 residues. Per the germline V gene, CDR1 is SGHKS and CDR2 is YYEKEE (reference sequence). The CDR3 coding sequence is TGTGCCAGCAGCTTAATCCTAGCGGGAGGCACTGATACGCAGTATTTT. It is translated as CASSLILAGGTDTQYF.

This chain joins TRBV6-5 and TRBJ1-5; D unresolved. There are 14 residues in the CDR3. V was shortened by 2 bases and J by 1 base, with 6 bases between the two germline ends. Germline CDR1 MNHEY, CDR2 SVGAGI. CDR3 protein: CASSYASSNQPQHF. DNA for the CDR3: TGTGCCAGCAGTTACGCGTCCAGCAATCAGCCCCAGCATTTT.

V and J are TRBV2 and TRBJ1-1, with 12 bases that match TRBD1. Germline V CDR1 and CDR2: SNHLY, FYNNEI. Trimming took 9 bases from V and 7 from J; bases not matched to a gene: 6. This CDR3 contains 13 residues. The CDR3 spells CARPGQGAYEAFF. The CDR3 DNA follows: TGTGCCAGACCGGGACAGGGGGCATATGAAGCTTTCTTT.

This chain uses TRBV6-1 with TRBJ1-4; the D gene is possibly TRBD1 (6 bases). Germline CDR1 MNHNS, CDR2 SASEGT. V gave up 7 bases and J gave up 7 bases, with 19 bases separating them. The CDR3 covers 15 residues. The CDR3: CASKDRGQPSEKLFF. CDR3 sequence (DNA): TGTGCCAGCAAGGATAGGGGACAACCAAGTGAAAAACTGTTTTTT.

The chain combines TRBV4-1 with TRBJ1-2, with TRBD1 matching 9 bases. This CDR3 contains 19 residues. Germline trimming cut 0 bases from V and 3 bases from J; bases unmatched to any gene: 14. The germline V gene encodes CDR1 MGHRA and CDR2 YSYEKL. CDR3 DNA sequence: TGCGCCAGCAGCCAAGATATTGCAGGACAGGGGAGGGCGGACTATGGCTACACCTTC. Its protein is CASSQDIAGQGRADYGYTF.

V usage is TRBV11-3 and J usage is TRBJ1-2; tentative D call: TRBD1 (5 bases). This CDR3 comprises 15 residues. Per the germline V gene, CDR1 is SGHNT and CDR2 is YENEEA. V lost 0 bases and J 4 bases, leaving 12 bases between the germline ends. The CDR3 sequence is CASSLDRVQGYGYTF. CDR3 DNA sequence: TGTGCCAGCAGCTTAGATCGGGTTCAGGGCTATGGCTACACCTTC.

This clone appeared a single time. This chain links TRBV27 with TRBJ2-3; no firm D call. V was clipped by 4 bases and J by 5 bases, with 19 bases between them. This CDR3 is built from 16 residues. Germline assignment: CDR1 MNHEY and CDR2 SMNVEV (reference sequence). The DNA of the CDR3 is TGTGCCAGCAGTTCTTCCACCGGAGAACCCCTAGATACGCAGTATTTT. Translating gives CASSSSTGEPLDTQYF.

This clone has just one count. This chain connects TRBV6-6 to TRBJ2-5; tentatively, D is TRBD2 (5 bases). From germline, CDR1 is MNHNY and CDR2 SVGAGI (reference sequence). The CDR3 has 14 amino acids. The V end lost 0 bases, the J end lost 11 bases, and 16 bases lay between the germline ends. The chain's CDR3 is CASSYSSGWGSQYF. The CDR3 DNA sequence: TGTGCCAGCAGTTACTCGAGCGGCTGGGGTTCTCAGTACTTC.

The chain uses TRBV5-6 and TRBJ2-7; no clear D. The CDR3 runs 13 residues. Germline-derived CDR1 and CDR2 are SGHDT and YYEEEE. V dropped 0 bases and J dropped 3 bases, with 7 bases sitting between them. The CDR3: CASSLAVSYEQYF. CDR3 DNA: TGTGCCAGCAGCTTGGCCGTGAGCTACGAGCAGTACTTC.

The rearrangement joins TRBV19 to TRBJ2-1; 11 nucleotides agree with TRBD2. This CDR3 spans 14 amino acids. V shed 3 bases, J shed 9 bases, and the junction held 4 bases outside the gene matches. CDR1 is LNHDA, CDR2 SQIVND, per germline (reference sequence). The CDR3 nucleotides read TGTGCCAGTAGTATGTACCTAGCGGGAGGTGAGCAGTTCTTC. Translated, it gives CASSMYLAGGEQFF.

V is TRBV6-1 and J is TRBJ1-2; 7 bases line up with TRBD1. J gave up 4 bases and V 10 bases, and 9 bases lay outside the gene matches. The CDR3 extends over 13 amino acids. CDR1 and CDR2 (germline): MNHNS, SASEGT. The CDR3 bases are TGTGCCACCGGGGACAGTATTTTCTATGGCTACACCTTC. Translated: CATGDSIFYGYTF.

The J gene is TRBJ1-1, the V gene TRBV10-2; D unresolved. Germline CDR1 and CDR2: WSHSY and SAAADI. V dropped 2 bases and J dropped 1 base, with 5 bases sitting between them. The CDR3 loop spans 13 amino acids. CDR3 sequence (DNA): TGCGCCAGCAGTGAGACTCCGAACACTGAAGCTTTCTTT. Its protein product is CASSETPNTEAFF.

This clone appeared a single time. The gene calls are TRBV29-1 and TRBJ2-7, with D tentatively TRBD1 (7 bases). CDR1 is SQVTM and CDR2 is ANQGSEA in the germline V gene. CDR3 size: 13 residues. V was pared by 7 bases and J by 0 bases, with 13 bases between. The CDR3 is CSAGQGGSYEQYF. As DNA, the CDR3 is TGCAGCGCCGGGCAGGGGGGCTCCTACGAGCAGTACTTC.

The table lists this clone with a count of one. The chain combines TRBV5-6 with TRBJ2-7; D is possibly TRBD1 (5 bases). Germline CDR1 reads SGHDT; CDR2 reads YYEEEE. This CDR3 is built from 14 residues. Trimming pared 4 bases from V and 4 bases from J, leaving 15 bases between. In nucleotides, the CDR3 is TGTGCCAGCAGCCGCACAGGCTCACCGTACGAGCAGTACTTC. Protein: CASSRTGSPYEQYF.